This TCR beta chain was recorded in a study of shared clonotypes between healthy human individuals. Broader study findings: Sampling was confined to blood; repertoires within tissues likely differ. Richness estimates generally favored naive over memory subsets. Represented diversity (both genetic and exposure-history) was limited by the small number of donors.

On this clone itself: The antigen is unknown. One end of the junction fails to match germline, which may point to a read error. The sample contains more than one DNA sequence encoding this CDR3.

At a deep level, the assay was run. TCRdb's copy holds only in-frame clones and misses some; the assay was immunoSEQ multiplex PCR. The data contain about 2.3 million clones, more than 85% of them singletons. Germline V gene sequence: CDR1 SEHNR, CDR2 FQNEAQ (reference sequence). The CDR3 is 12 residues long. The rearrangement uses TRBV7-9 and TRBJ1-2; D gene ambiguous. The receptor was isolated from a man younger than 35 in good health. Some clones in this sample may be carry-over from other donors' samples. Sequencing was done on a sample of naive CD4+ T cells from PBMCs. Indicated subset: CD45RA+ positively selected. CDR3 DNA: TGCGCCAGCAGCCCGGGAAGCTATGGCTACACCTTC. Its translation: CASSPGSYGYTF.